This is a list of T cell receptor beta chains from one sample in a study of cytomegalovirus exposure and HLA in healthy donors. Here immunoSEQ multiplex PCR was the method, and the copy in TCRdb shows in-frame clones only, minus some. The sample shows around 160,000 clones, 60% to 80% of them seen only once. The sequenced sample was PBMCs. Receptor source: a woman between 35 and 50 years old in good health and CMV-seropositive. CDR3s include the opening cysteine and the closing phenylalanine or tryptophan. A D gene is named only where the DNA matches it firmly. Clone sizes are given selectively: once, few, many, or a class where the clone is expanded.

V gene: TRBV7-2
D gene: TRBD2
J gene: TRBJ2-6
clone size: .
CDR3 DNA: TGTGCCAGCAGCTTAGTGGCGGGAGGGTCTGGGGCCAACGTCCTGACTTTC
CDR3 protein: CASSLVAGGSGANVLTF

V gene: TRBV27
D gene: TRBD1
J gene: TRBJ1-2
clone size: once
CDR3 DNA: TGTGCCAGCAGTCCACGGACAGGGGGCGGGGGTGGCTACACCTTC
CDR3 protein: CASSPRTGGGGGYTF

V gene: TRBV4-2
D gene: .
J gene: TRBJ1-5
clone size: .
CDR3 DNA: TGTGCCAGCAGCCAGACCCCGGAGGGAGGTAAGGACCAGCATTTT
CDR3 protein: CASSQTPEGGKDQHF

V gene: TRBV5-8
D gene: TRBD1
J gene: TRBJ1-4
clone size: few
CDR3 DNA: TGTGCCAGCAGCTCGGACAGGGTGCGTGAAAAACTGTTTTTT
CDR3 protein: CASSSDRVREKLFF

V gene: TRBV11-2
D gene: TRBD2
J gene: TRBJ2-5
clone size: few
CDR3 DNA: TGTGCCAGCAGCTCCCTTCGGCGGGAGGGCCCGAAGACCCAGTACTTC
CDR3 protein: CASSSLRREGPKTQYF

V gene: TRBV7-9
D gene: TRBD2
J gene: TRBJ2-3
clone size: few
CDR3 DNA: TGTGCCAGTGTACCCGGGACTACGCTCACAGATACGCAGTATTTT
CDR3 protein: CASVPGTTLTDTQYF

V gene: TRBV4-3
D gene: TRBD2
J gene: TRBJ2-1
clone size: .
CDR3 DNA: TGCGCCAGCAGCCAAGCGGGAGCGGGAGAGGGGCATGAGCAGTTCTTC
CDR3 protein: CASSQAGAGEGHEQFF

V gene: TRBV9
D gene: .
J gene: TRBJ1-2
clone size: .
CDR3 DNA: TGTGCCAGCAGCGCGTTCGCGGGGGGGTCTGGCTATGGCTACACCTTC
CDR3 protein: CASSAFAGGSGYGYTF

V gene: TRBV7-2
D gene: .
J gene: TRBJ1-1
clone size: .
CDR3 DNA: TGTGCCAGCAGCTTACGGTATAACACTGAAGCTTTCTTT
CDR3 protein: CASSLRYNTEAFF

V gene: TRBV21-1
D gene: .
J gene: TRBJ1-5
clone size: .
CDR3 DNA: TGTGCCAGCAGCAAAGGAACAGGTAATAGCAATCAGCCCCAGCATTTT
CDR3 protein: CASSKGTGNSNQPQHF

V gene: TRBV4-2
D gene: TRBD1
J gene: TRBJ2-7
clone size: .
CDR3 DNA: TGTGCCAGCAGCCCTTGGACAGGCCTCCACTACGAGCAGTACTTC
CDR3 protein: CASSPWTGLHYEQYF

V gene: TRBV5-6
D gene: .
J gene: TRBJ1-1
clone size: .
CDR3 DNA: TGTGCCAGCAGCTTGGGCACAGTCACTGAAGCTTTCTTT
CDR3 protein: CASSLGTVTEAFF

V gene: TRBV30
D gene: TRBD1
J gene: TRBJ1-4
clone size: .
CDR3 DNA: TGTGCCTGGAGTGTAACAGGGGTTTTGGGAAAACTGTTTTTT
CDR3 protein: CAWSVTGVLGKLFF

V gene: TRBV10-3
D gene: TRBD2
J gene: TRBJ2-7
clone size: .
CDR3 DNA: TGTGCCATCAGCCACCCTCTAGCGGGGAACTACGAGCAGTACTTC
CDR3 protein: CAISHPLAGNYEQYF

V gene: TRBV6-1
D gene: TRBD1
J gene: TRBJ1-2
clone size: once
CDR3 DNA: TGTGCCAGCAGTGTCGCGGACAGGGGATATGGCTACACCTTC
CDR3 protein: CASSVADRGYGYTF

V gene: TRBV2
D gene: .
J gene: TRBJ1-1
clone size: few
CDR3 DNA: TGTGCCAGCATCGAGTATGAAGCTTTCTTT
CDR3 protein: CASIEYEAFF

V gene: TRBV7-8
D gene: .
J gene: TRBJ2-3
clone size: .
CDR3 DNA: TGTGCCAGCAGCATTAGGAGGAGGCAGGGGACCACAGATACGCAGTATTTT
CDR3 protein: CASSIRRRQGTTDTQYF

V gene: TRBV18
D gene: .
J gene: TRBJ1-4
clone size: .
CDR3 DNA: TGTGCCAGCTCACCAAGGGGGAGAGGTGGTGAAAAACTGTTTTTT
CDR3 protein: CASSPRGRGGEKLFF

V gene: TRBV9
D gene: .
J gene: TRBJ1-3
clone size: .
CDR3 DNA: TGTGCCAGCAGCGTAGCTGGAGTCCTCTCTGGAAACACCATATATTTT
CDR3 protein: CASSVAGVLSGNTIYF

V gene: TRBV28
D gene: .
J gene: TRBJ1-2
clone size: .
CDR3 DNA: TGTGCCAGCAGTTCCGGGAGTAACTATGGCTACACCTTC
CDR3 protein: CASSSGSNYGYTF

V gene: TRBV4-2
D gene: TRBD2
J gene: TRBJ2-7
clone size: .
CDR3 DNA: TGTGCCAGCGCCCCAACTAGCGGGAGCTACGAGCAGTACTTC
CDR3 protein: CASAPTSGSYEQYF

V gene: TRBV11-2
D gene: .
J gene: TRBJ2-1
clone size: .
CDR3 DNA: TGTGCCAGCAGCTTTCAGAGGGGAGGCTACAATGAGCAGTTCTTC
CDR3 protein: CASSFQRGGYNEQFF

V gene: TRBV7-9
D gene: TRBD1
J gene: TRBJ1-3
clone size: few
CDR3 DNA: TGTGCCAGCCGGACAGGGCGAAACACCATATATTTT
CDR3 protein: CASRTGRNTIYF

V gene: TRBV19
D gene: TRBD1
J gene: TRBJ1-6
clone size: .
CDR3 DNA: TGTGCCAGTAGTGTCGGGACAGGGGGCTCACCCCTCCACTTT
CDR3 protein: CASSVGTGGSPLHF

V gene: TRBV10-3
D gene: TRBD2
J gene: TRBJ2-3
clone size: .
CDR3 DNA: TGTGCCATCAGATGGACTAGCGGAGATACGCAGTATTTT
CDR3 protein: CAIRWTSGDTQYF

V gene: TRBV7-2
D gene: .
J gene: TRBJ2-5
clone size: .
CDR3 DNA: TGTGCCAGCAGCTTAGAGGACAGCCCCGGGAAGACCCAGTACTTC
CDR3 protein: CASSLEDSPGKTQYF

V gene: TRBV2
D gene: .
J gene: TRBJ2-3
clone size: few
CDR3 DNA: TGTGCCAGCATAGATGATACGCCCCCGGATACGCAGTATTTT
CDR3 protein: CASIDDTPPDTQYF

V gene: TRBV4-3
D gene: TRBD1
J gene: TRBJ2-3
clone size: .
CDR3 DNA: TGCGCCAGCAGCCAATACACTAAAGGGGCAGGGGGCGGCACAGATACGCAGTATTTT
CDR3 protein: CASSQYTKGAGGGTDTQYF

V gene: TRBV5-1
D gene: .
J gene: TRBJ2-1
clone size: .
CDR3 DNA: TGCGCCAGCAGCCCGGGGACTCCGGAGGCCTACAATGAGCAGTTCTTC
CDR3 protein: CASSPGTPEAYNEQFF

V gene: TRBV9
D gene: TRBD1
J gene: TRBJ2-7
clone size: .
CDR3 DNA: TGTGCCGGCAGCCCCGGAGTGGACAGGGGGCGGGAAGAGCAGTACTTC
CDR3 protein: CAGSPGVDRGREEQYF

V gene: TRBV4-3
D gene: .
J gene: TRBJ2-7
clone size: .
CDR3 DNA: TGCGCCAGCAGCCAAGAACAGGGACGGGAGCAGTACTTC
CDR3 protein: CASSQEQGREQYF

V gene: TRBV28
D gene: TRBD1
J gene: TRBJ1-2
clone size: .
CDR3 DNA: TGTGCCAGCAGTTCGATTTTCGACAGGGCTGGCTACACCTTC
CDR3 protein: CASSSIFDRAGYTF

V gene: TRBV2
D gene: TRBD1
J gene: TRBJ1-4
clone size: .
CDR3 DNA: TGTGCCAGCAGTCCGGGACAGGGGGCGTTTGAAAAACTGTTTTTT
CDR3 protein: CASSPGQGAFEKLFF

V gene: TRBV9
D gene: TRBD2
J gene: TRBJ2-5
clone size: .
CDR3 DNA: TGTGCCAGCACCGAGTCGGGCGGGGGGGAAGAGACCCAGTACTTC
CDR3 protein: CASTESGGGEETQYF

V gene: TRBV19
D gene: TRBD1
J gene: TRBJ1-2
clone size: .
CDR3 DNA: TGTGCCAGTTGGGACAGGAGAAACTATGGCTACACCTTC
CDR3 protein: CASWDRRNYGYTF

V gene: TRBV6-1
D gene: TRBD1
J gene: TRBJ1-2
clone size: .
CDR3 DNA: TGTGCCAGCAGTGGTAGGACAGGGAGTCCCTATGGCTACACCTTC
CDR3 protein: CASSGRTGSPYGYTF

V gene: TRBV5-8
D gene: TRBD1
J gene: TRBJ2-5
clone size: .
CDR3 DNA: TGTGCCAGCAGACACCCGGACAGGGGCGAAGAGACCCAGTACTTC
CDR3 protein: CASRHPDRGEETQYF

V gene: TRBV15
D gene: TRBD1
J gene: TRBJ2-7
clone size: .
CDR3 DNA: TGTGCCACCAGCATAGATGTAACAGGGGGTACCTACGAGCAGTACTTC
CDR3 protein: CATSIDVTGGTYEQYF

V gene: TRBV6-6
D gene: TRBD1
J gene: TRBJ2-1
clone size: .
CDR3 DNA: TGTGCCAGCAGGGGCAGACAGGGCCACTCCTACAATGAGCAGTTCTTC
CDR3 protein: CASRGRQGHSYNEQFF

V gene: TRBV5-4
D gene: .
J gene: TRBJ2-7
clone size: .
CDR3 DNA: TGTGCCAGCAGCTTGGGGGAGACCCGGGAGGAGCAGTACTTC
CDR3 protein: CASSLGETREEQYF

V gene: TRBV16
D gene: TRBD2
J gene: TRBJ2-3
clone size: .
CDR3 DNA: TGTGCCAGCAGCCAATTCCTAGCGGGAGTAGCTAGAGATACGCAGTATTTT
CDR3 protein: CASSQFLAGVARDTQYF